Shown below are 8 T cell receptor beta chains from a single sample sequenced in a study of T cells in Graves' hyperthyroidism and ophthalmopathy. TCR beta CDR3 sequences were amplified from RNA transcripts. The study used the HTBI primer set for a first-round RT-PCR of the TCR CDR3. TCRdb ran MiXCR on the multiplex PCR reads and lists one entry per CDR3 protein. The sample contains some 460,000 distinct CDR3 sequences, 15% to 18% of which appear only once. The specimen sequenced was blood. These receptors all stem from a young woman with Graves' hyperthyroidism.

This clonotype was recorded at least ten times. The chain is built from TRBV28 and TRBJ1-1; D remains ambiguous. Looked up from germline, CDR1 is MDHEN and CDR2 is SYDVKM. Trimming removed 5 bases at V and 11 bases at J, with 12 bases between. The CDR3 loop spans 11 amino acids. The CDR3 DNA follows: TGTGCCAGCAGTGTACATGGAATGGCTTTCTTT. Its translation is CASSVHGMAFF. The full variable domain, with the rest looked up from reference TRBV28 and TRBJ1-1, is DVKVTQSSRYLVKRTGEKVFLECVQDMDHENMFWYRQDPGLGLRLIYFSYDVKMKEKGDIPEGYSVSREKKERFSLILESASTNQTSMYLCASSVHGMAFFGQGTRLTVV.

The table lists this clonotype with many counts. The chain uses TRBV27 and TRBJ1-6, with 8 bases lining up with TRBD1. With 7 bases clipped from V and 8 bases from J, the junction kept 7 bases outside the gene matches. CDR1 is MNHEY and CDR2 is SMNVEV in the germline V gene (reference sequence). This CDR3 is 14 amino acids long. CDR3 DNA: TGTGCCAGCACCGACGACAGGGGATATTCACCCCTCCACTTT. Translated: CASTDDRGYSPLHF.

The CDR3 loop reads CASSPDGGNNQPQHF. In DNA form, the CDR3 reads TGTGCCAGCTCACCAGATGGGGGAAACAATCAGCCCCAGCATTTT. The chain joins TRBV18 to TRBJ1-5; weak D call: TRBD1 (5 bases). Trimming took 2 bases from V and 3 from J, leaving 11 bases between them. The CDR3 runs to 15 residues. Germline V CDR1 and CDR2: KGHSH, LQKENI.

There are many counts of this clonotype. The chain recombines TRBV18 with TRBJ1-1; the D is unclear. This CDR3 spans 14 amino acids. The V gene lost 0 bases and the J gene lost 5 bases, with 10 bases spanning the gap. Germline V lookup: CDR1 KGHSH, CDR2 LQKENI. Written as DNA, the CDR3 is TGTGCCAGCTCACCACCGGGGTATCGGACTGAAGCTTTCTTT. Translation gives CASSPPGYRTEAFF.

The table lists this clonotype with many counts. The chain links TRBV10-3 to TRBJ2-2; 7 nucleotides align to TRBD2. The germline CDR1 and CDR2 sequences are ENHRY and SYGVKD. With V trimmed by 0 bases and J by 4 bases, 5 bases remained unmatched. The CDR3 length is 16 residues. Here the CDR3 reads CAISESAGSATGELFF. DNA of the CDR3: TGTGCCATCAGTGAGTCAGCGGGGTCAGCCACCGGGGAGCTGTTTTTT.

This clonotype was observed many times. V gene TRBV5-1 combines with J gene TRBJ1-1, with a tentative D call TRBD1 (6 bases). Germline V CDR1 and CDR2: SGHRS, YFSETQ. CDR3 length: 15 amino acids. The V end lost 1 base, the J end lost 1 base, and 11 bases lay between the germline ends. CDR3 amino acids: CASSLNPGANTEAFF. CDR3 in DNA: TGCGCCAGCAGCTTGAATCCGGGGGCGAACACTGAAGCTTTCTTT.

V gene TRBV7-6 combines with J gene TRBJ2-7; the D gene is possibly TRBD2 (6 bases). This CDR3 spans 15 amino acids. Germline V CDR1 and CDR2: SGHVS, FNYEAQ. The V end lost 3 bases, the J end lost 1 base, and 13 bases lay between the germline ends. This chain's CDR3 is CASSLEGLRSYEQYF. CDR3 DNA sequence: TGTGCCAGCAGCTTGGAGGGGTTACGATCCTACGAGCAGTACTTC. The variable domain in full, completed from reference TRBV7-6 and TRBJ2-7, reads GAGVSQSPRYKVTKRGQDVALRCDPISGHVSLYWYRQALGQGPEFLTYFNYEAQQDKSGLPNDRFSAERPEGSISTLTIQRTEQRDSAMYRCASSLEGLRSYEQYFGPGTRLTVT.

There are many counts of this clonotype. The V call is TRBV7-9, the J call TRBJ2-3; 12 bases map to TRBD2. Germline CDR1 reads SEHNR; CDR2 reads FQNEAQ (reference sequence). The junction had 7 bases not matched to a gene; V was cut back by 4 bases and J by 5 bases. The CDR3 sequence is 16 residues long. The CDR3 DNA reads TGTGCCAGCAGCTCACCGCTAGCGGGGGGGCTAGATACGCAGTATTTT. This codes for CASSSPLAGGLDTQYF.